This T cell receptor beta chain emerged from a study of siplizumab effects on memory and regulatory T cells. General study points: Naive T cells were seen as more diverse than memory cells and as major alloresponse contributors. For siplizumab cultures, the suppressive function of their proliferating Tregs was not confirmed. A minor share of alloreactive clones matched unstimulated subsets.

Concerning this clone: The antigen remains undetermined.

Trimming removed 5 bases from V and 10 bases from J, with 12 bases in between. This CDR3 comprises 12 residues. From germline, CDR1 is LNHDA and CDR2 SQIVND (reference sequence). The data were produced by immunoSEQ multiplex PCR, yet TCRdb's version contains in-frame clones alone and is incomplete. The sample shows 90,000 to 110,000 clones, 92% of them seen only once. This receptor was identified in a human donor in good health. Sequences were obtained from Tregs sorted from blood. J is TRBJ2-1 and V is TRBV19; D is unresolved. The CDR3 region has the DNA TGTGCCAGTAGTCAGGCTTTCCGGGAGCAGTTCTTC. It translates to CASSQAFREQFF.